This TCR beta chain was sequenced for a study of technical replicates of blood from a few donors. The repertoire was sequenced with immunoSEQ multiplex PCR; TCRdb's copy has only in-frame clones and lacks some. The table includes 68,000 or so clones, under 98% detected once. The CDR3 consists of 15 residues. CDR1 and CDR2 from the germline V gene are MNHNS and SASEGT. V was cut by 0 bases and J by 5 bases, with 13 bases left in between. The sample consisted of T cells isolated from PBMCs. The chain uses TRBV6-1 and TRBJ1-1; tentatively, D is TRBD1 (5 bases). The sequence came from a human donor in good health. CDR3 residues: CASSEAGPGRTEAFF. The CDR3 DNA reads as TGTGCCAGCAGTGAAGCAGGACCAGGGAGGACTGAAGCTTTCTTT.